This T cell receptor beta chain was found in a study of human T cells and chemical hapten exposure. Overall study context: From small differences in pooled library volume came most of the variation in per-sample TCR yields.

Time point: pre-sensitization, week 0. The treatment is: therapeutic diphenylcyclopropenone sensitization with weekly scalp DPC. Donors were 18 to 70-year-old alopecia patients suitable for DPC. Unfractionated whole blood was the source of the extracted total RNA. TCRdb reanalysed the RACE reads using MiXCR and keeps one entry per CDR3 protein. The sample has more than 85,000 distinct CDR3 sequences; about 8.5% are singletons. The CDR3 has 13 residues. CDR1 SGHAT and CDR2 FQNNGV come from the germline V gene. Germline trimming cut 8 bases from V and 6 bases from J; bases unmatched to any gene: 8. Sequences were derived from whole blood, sampled in connection with sensitization to the hapten diphenylcyclopropenone (DPC). This receptor was taken from a man between 40 and 49 years old with alopecia areata. Some clones in this sample may be carry-over from other donors' samples. The chain is built from TRBV11-2 and TRBJ2-3; 7 bases agree with TRBD2. CDR3 region: CASGAGPQDTQYF. As DNA, the CDR3 is TGTGCCAGCGGAGCGGGGCCCCAGGATACGCAGTATTTT.